The 7 T cell receptor beta chains in this list originate from one sample, sequenced in a study of T cells in Graves' hyperthyroidism and ophthalmopathy. It was RNA transcripts that yielded the amplified TCR beta CDR3 regions. The HTBI primer set drove a first-round RT-PCR of the TCR CDR3. TCRdb re-called the multiplex PCR reads through MiXCR, storing one row per CDR3 protein. The data contain about 350,000 distinct CDR3 sequences, about 17% of them singletons. Sequenced sample: blood. These receptors were taken from a woman in her 30s with Graves' hyperthyroidism that later progressed to Graves' ophthalmopathy.

The V call is TRBV19, the J call TRBJ1-4; D not certain. The germline gives CDR1 LNHDA, CDR2 SQIVND (reference sequence). The V end was cut by 2 bases, the J end by 0 bases, with 13 bases between. The CDR3 sequence is 17 residues long. DNA of the CDR3: TGTGCCAGTAGTATACCCCTACGGCGTGCAACTAATGAAAAACTGTTTTTT. Translation: CASSIPLRRATNEKLFF.

This clonotype appeared a few times. This sequence joins TRBV15 and TRBJ2-1; D is possibly TRBD2 (5 bases). Trimming shortened V by 0 bases and J by 3 bases, and 9 bases separated the two germline ends. The germline gives CDR1 LNHNV, CDR2 YYDKDF (reference sequence). The CDR3 totals 15 residues. The CDR3 nucleotides read TGTGCCACCAGCAGAGATACTAGGGACTACAATGAGCAGTTCTTC. Its protein product is CATSRDTRDYNEQFF.

This clonotype was observed at least ten times. This rearrangement joins TRBV27 to TRBJ2-1, with TRBD2 as a possible D gene (6 bases). Germline V gene data show CDR1 as MNHEY and CDR2 as SMNVEV (reference sequence). The CDR3 consists of 16 residues. V lost 5 bases and J lost 6, with 20 bases in between. DNA of the CDR3: TGTGCCAGCAGTGGCGCGGAGGGGTCGAGACCCAATGAGCAGTTCTTC. This codes for CASSGAEGSRPNEQFF.

At least ten counts were recorded for this clonotype. This chain joins TRBV6-1 and TRBJ2-5; 13 bases align to TRBD2. Germline CDR1 and CDR2: MNHNS and SASEGT. Trimming took 6 bases from V and 2 from J; bases not matched to a gene: 12. The CDR3 totals 18 residues. DNA for the CDR3: TGTGCCAGCAGCACCAGACTAGCGGGGGGCCACCTACAAGAGACCCAGTACTTC. Translated: CASSTRLAGGHLQETQYF.

This clonotype appeared many times. The J gene is TRBJ1-2, the V gene TRBV10-2, with D perhaps TRBD1 (5 bases). Trimming took 8 bases from V and 6 from J, leaving 19 bases between them. Germline CDR1 is WSHSY and CDR2 is SAAADI. This CDR3 region has 14 residues. This chain's CDR3 is CASQGTGRRNGYTF. For the CDR3, the DNA is TGCGCCAGCCAAGGGACCGGGCGGAGGAATGGCTACACCTTC.

This clonotype has a handful of counts. This chain joins TRBV20-1 and TRBJ2-1; D is possibly TRBD1 (5 bases). Trimming cost V 6 bases and J 4 bases, with 19 bases left between them. The CDR3 is made up of 15 amino acids. Germline CDR1 reads DFQATT; CDR2 reads SNEGSKA (reference sequence). This chain's CDR3 is CSAQDTGASYNEQFF. The CDR3 DNA follows: TGCAGTGCACAAGACACAGGCGCTTCGTACAATGAGCAGTTCTTC.

The rearrangement links TRBV12-3 or TRBV12-4 to TRBJ2-7, with 8 bases matching TRBD2. This CDR3 has 14 amino acids. Losses at the gene ends were 6 bases for V and 1 base for J; bases not matched to a gene: 5. CDR3 coding DNA: TGTGCCAGCAGCTCTAGCGGGTTATCCTACGAGCAGTACGTC. It specifies CASSSSGLSYEQYV.